What follows are 10 T cell receptor beta chains derived from one specimen sequenced in a study of tumor-infiltrating lymphocytes in primary liver carcinoma. Unsorted whole blood yielded blood RNA, and germline DNA was extracted as well. With a constant-region primer, TCR beta cDNA was made from about 0.55 ug of total RNA. TCR beta libraries came from three nested multiplex PCR rounds using slightly modified ARM-PCR. The first two PCR rounds used TRBV1-TRBV30 primers with a Cbeta primer, around 10 cycles each. TCRdb fed the multiplex PCR reads into MiXCR, producing one record per CDR3 protein. The sample comprises some 180,000 distinct CDR3 sequences, 60% of which are singletons, and around 74% rests with the top ten. Sequenced input: peripheral blood. Receptor source: a man aged 40-50 years with primary liver carcinoma and hepatitis B virus infection.

A remark on this clonotype: A read error is likely, as this CDR3 ends without the conserved phenylalanine or tryptophan. J is TRBJ2-2 and V is TRBV28; 9 bases agree with TRBD1. CDR1 and CDR2 (germline): MDHEN, SYDVKM. This CDR3 is built from 17 residues. Trimming at V came to 6 bases and at J to 3 bases, leaving 11 bases not matched to a gene. In nucleotides, the CDR3 is TGTGCCAGCAGCCCTCCCTTGGGACAGGGTTACACCGGGGAGCTGTTTCTT. Protein: CASSPPLGQGYTGELFL.

The V and J genes are TRBV11-2 and TRBJ1-1; D might be TRBD1 (5 bases). CDR3 size: 14 residues. V was clipped by 5 bases and J by 4 bases, with 14 bases between them. CDR1 and CDR2 from the germline V gene are SGHAT and FQNNGV. The DNA for the CDR3 is TGTGCCAGCAGCCTCGGGGCTGGGATCACTGAAGCTTTCTTT. Translating it yields CASSLGAGITEAFF.

With regard to this clonotype: One base away lies a much larger clone, so this may be a sequencing read error. This chain joins TRBV29-1 and TRBJ2-1; 7 bases map to TRBD1. The CDR3 has 17 residues. CDR1 is SQVTM and CDR2 is ANQGSEA in the germline V gene. The CDR3 DNA reads as TGCAACGTTGTCTACCTACCCGGACAGGTTACAGGGGATGAGCAGTTCTTC. This sequence encodes CNVVYLPGQVTGDEQFF.

CDR3 in DNA: TGTGCCAGCAGTTACTTGATGAACACTGAAGCTTTCTTT. Translation gives CASSYLMNTEAFF. The chain combines TRBV6-6 with TRBJ1-1; unclear D gene. The CDR3 is 13 residues long. V lost 1 base to trimming and J lost 0 bases, with 3 bases between them. CDR1 and CDR2 (germline): MNHNY, SVGAGI (reference sequence).

The chain recombines TRBV12-3 or TRBV12-4 with TRBJ2-6; TRBD1 might be the D (6 bases). The CDR3 sequence is 19 residues long. With 10 bases removed from V and 1 base from J, the gap between germline ends came to 26 bases. The CDR3 spells CAITITLGRGESGANVLTF. In nucleotides, the CDR3 is TGTGCCATCACCATCACCCTGGGCAGGGGAGAGTCTGGGGCCAACGTCCTGACTTTC.

This clonotype has more than one count but fewer than ten. The rearrangement uses TRBV5-1 and TRBJ1-2; no reliable D call. Germline loops: CDR1 SGHRS, CDR2 YFSETQ. The V and J ends lost 0 bases and 3 bases respectively, with 6 bases between them. The CDR3 sequence is 13 residues long. CDR3 residues: CASSLVFDYGYTF. The DNA of the CDR3 is TGCGCCAGCAGCTTGGTCTTCGACTATGGCTACACCTTC.

The V and J genes are TRBV7-9 and TRBJ1-2; D is possibly TRBD1 (6 bases). CDR1 is SEHNR, CDR2 FQNEAQ, per germline (reference sequence). CDR3 length equals 16 residues. The V gene lost 10 bases and the J gene lost 2 bases, with 23 bases spanning the gap. The CDR3 nucleotides read TGTGCCAACAGGGACGGACGGTTCCAACTCAACTATGGCTACACCTTC. Translated, it gives CANRDGRFQLNYGYTF.

This clonotype was counted ten times or more. This chain links TRBV12-3 or TRBV12-4 with TRBJ2-6, with D perhaps TRBD2 (5 bases). The CDR3 length is 15 residues. V lost 3 bases and J lost 4, with 10 bases in between. Here the CDR3 DNA reads TGTGCCAGCAGTTTCGGAGGTGGCGGGGCCAACGTCCTGACTTTC. Its translation is CASSFGGGGANVLTF.

This chain uses TRBV29-1 with TRBJ2-3; 13 nucleotides agree with TRBD2. V shed 2 bases, J shed 3 bases, and the junction held 5 bases outside the gene matches. Germline-derived CDR1 and CDR2 are SQVTM and ANQGSEA. This CDR3 is built from 16 residues. Here the CDR3 reads CSVERTSGSYTDTQYF. The CDR3 DNA reads TGCAGCGTTGAAAGGACTAGCGGGAGTTATACAGATACGCAGTATTTT.

This clonotype has more than one count but fewer than ten. This rearrangement joins TRBV7-8 to TRBJ2-3; the D gene could be TRBD1 or TRBD2 (5 bases each). CDR3 length: 14 residues. The V gene lost 5 bases and the J gene lost 12 bases, with 21 bases spanning the gap. Germline V gene data show CDR1 as SGHVS and CDR2 as FQNEAQ. In nucleotides, the CDR3 is TGTGCCAGCAGCCCTCGGGACCTCGGCGTTACCCAGTATTTT. Translation gives CASSPRDLGVTQYF.